The next 26 T cell receptor beta chains were all read from a single sample in a study of blood T cell repertoires in COVID-19. TCRdb's table, derived via immunoSEQ multiplex PCR, lists solely in-frame clones and lacks some. This table has under 250,000 clones, around 82% appearing once. Source material: peripheral blood. These receptors all stem from a middle-aged man with active or convalescent COVID-19.

In this sample, this clone turned up once. The chain carries TRBV14 and TRBJ1-2; D unresolved. Germline V gene data show CDR1 as SGHDN and CDR2 as FVKESK. V shed 0 bases and J shed 4 bases, with 9 bases lying between them. The CDR3 contains 14 residues. The CDR3 is CASSQDRVGYGYTF. CDR3 DNA: TGTGCCAGCAGCCAAGATCGGGTCGGCTATGGCTACACCTTC.

This chain joins TRBV21-1 and TRBJ2-7; TRBD2, the table's D call, was not compared with the DNA. TRBV21-1 is assigned pseudogene status. The CDR3 length is 16 residues. In nucleotides, the CDR3 is TGTGCCAGCACCATTTCCAGGCTAGCGGTTGACTACGAGCAGTACTTC. Protein: CASTISRLAVDYEQYF.

The rearrangement uses TRBV10-2 and TRBJ2-1; TRBD2 matches at 16 bases. Germline assignment: CDR1 WSHSY and CDR2 SAAADI. V lost 8 bases, J lost 8 bases, and 15 bases stayed unmatched. This CDR3 contains 18 residues. CDR3 nucleotides: TGCGCCAGCCCCGGGACTAGCGGGAGGGCTAAAAAGTGTTATGAGCAGTTCTTC. This sequence encodes CASPGTSGRAKKCYEQFF.

The CDR3 sequence: CASSQGRQGIFYEQYF. The CDR3 bases are TGCGCCAGCAGCCAAGGCAGACAGGGGATTTTCTACGAGCAGTACTTC. The chain couples TRBV4-1 to TRBJ2-7, with 8 nucleotides matching TRBD1. The CDR3 is 16 amino acids. Germline V gives CDR1 MGHRA, CDR2 YSYEKL. With V trimmed by 1 base and J by 3 bases, 8 bases remained unmatched.

This sequence joins TRBV18 and TRBJ2-1; D is ambiguous. This CDR3 has 13 residues. CDR1 is KGHSH and CDR2 is LQKENI in the germline V gene. Trimming removed 4 bases at V and 6 bases at J, with 10 bases between. The DNA for the CDR3 is TGTGCCAGCTCACGAGAAGCTACCAATGAGCAGTTCTTC. As protein: CASSREATNEQFF.

In DNA, the CDR3 is TGCGCCAGCAGCCAGCTGGAGGGATATTCACCCCTCCACTTT. Translation: CASSQLEGYSPLHF. The chain links TRBV4-1 to TRBJ1-6, with D uncertain. The CDR3 runs to 14 residues. Trimming removed 3 bases at V and 8 bases at J, with 11 bases between. The germline CDR1 and CDR2 sequences are MGHRA and YSYEKL.

V is TRBV30 and J is TRBJ2-7, with a tentative D call TRBD1 (5 bases). CDR1 and CDR2 (germline): GTSNPN, SVGIG (reference sequence). Between the trimmed V and J ends, which lost 2 bases and 3 bases, there was a span of 17 bases. CDR3 length equals 15 residues. CDR3 nucleotide sequence: TGTGCCTGGAGTCCGTTAGGGGCTTACCGCTACGAGCAGTACTTC. Amino acid sequence: CAWSPLGAYRYEQYF.

The CDR3 coding sequence is TGTGCCAGCAGCCTACAAGGAGCCGGGGAGCTGTTTTTT. Protein sequence: CASSLQGAGELFF. The rearrangement links TRBV7-3 to TRBJ2-2; D is unresolved. The CDR3 loop spans 13 amino acids. V lost 5 bases and J lost 6, with 10 bases in between. CDR1 SGHTA and CDR2 FQGTGA come from the germline V gene.

The chain links TRBV11-2 to TRBJ1-1, with D uncertain. CDR3 length: 15 residues. CDR1 and CDR2 (germline): SGHAT, FQNNGV. The V end lost 5 bases, the J end lost 0 bases, and 13 bases lay between the germline ends. CDR3 sequence (DNA): TGTGCCAGCAGCCCTAACGTTGACTTGAACACTGAAGCTTTCTTT. Translated, it gives CASSPNVDLNTEAFF.

The chain employs TRBV5-6 and TRBJ1-1; 7 bases match TRBD1. The germline CDR1 and CDR2 sequences are SGHDT and YYEEEE. The CDR3 consists of 15 residues. With V trimmed by 6 bases and J by 4 bases, 12 bases remained unmatched. CDR3 DNA sequence: TGTGCCAGCACCCCTGGGGGGCCAGGGGGCACTGAAGCTTTCTTT. This gives the protein CASTPGGPGGTEAFF.

The chain carries TRBV12-5 and TRBJ2-7, with D uncertain. Trimming stripped 5 bases from V and 7 bases from J, with 9 bases between. Germline assignment: CDR1 LGHNT and CDR2 FRNRAP. The CDR3 loop spans 11 amino acids. DNA for the CDR3: TGTGCTAGTGGTCTTCAACGGGAGCAGTACTTC. Its translation: CASGLQREQYF.

The chain uses TRBV28 and TRBJ1-1; the D gene is possibly TRBD1 (6 bases). This CDR3 is built from 15 residues. The V gene's germline CDR1 is MDHEN and CDR2 SYDVKM. The V gene lost 6 bases and the J gene lost 3 bases, with 17 bases spanning the gap. The CDR3 region is CASRPPDRPYTEAFF. The DNA for the CDR3 is TGTGCCAGCAGACCCCCGGACAGACCTTACACTGAAGCTTTCTTT.

The chain couples TRBV23-1 to TRBJ2-7; D uncertain. TRBV23-1 is sorted into the ORF group, with uncertain function. V was clipped by 3 bases and J by 2 bases, with 11 bases between them. This CDR3 comprises 14 residues. The CDR3 reads CASSQGSLTYEQYF. As DNA, the CDR3 is TGCGCCAGCAGTCAGGGCAGCCTTACCTACGAGCAGTACTTC.

This clone was seen only once. V and J are TRBV5-1 and TRBJ2-5, with 12 bases that match TRBD2. The CDR3 spans 19 residues. CDR1 is SGHRS and CDR2 is YFSETQ in the germline V gene. V was pared by 4 bases and J by 1 base, with 14 bases of the junction left unmatched. CDR3 region: CASSLGRTSGVGSQETQYF. The CDR3 nucleotides are TGCGCCAGCAGCCTCGGCCGGACTAGCGGGGTGGGGTCCCAAGAGACCCAGTACTTC.

The rearrangement joins TRBV19 to TRBJ2-3; a weak D match, TRBD2 (6 bases). Trimming cost V 10 bases and J 0 bases, with 11 bases left between them. The CDR3 loop spans 13 amino acids. Germline CDR1 LNHDA, CDR2 SQIVND (reference sequence). The CDR3 sequence: CATAGSSTDTQYF. The CDR3 nucleotides are TGTGCCACCGCGGGGTCTAGCACAGATACGCAGTATTTT.

The chain is built from TRBV6-6 and TRBJ1-1; 8 bases are shared with TRBD1. The V gene end was trimmed by 4 bases and the J gene end by 8 bases; junction bases not matched to a gene: 6. The germline V gene has CDR1 MNHNY and CDR2 SVGAGI (reference sequence). The CDR3 covers 13 residues. CDR3 bases: TGTGCCAGCAGTTTCCAGGGGGCAACGGAAGCTTTCTTT. It translates to CASSFQGATEAFF.

This clone has just one count. The chain carries TRBV12-5 and TRBJ2-5, with TRBD1 matching over 8 bases. This CDR3 region has 14 residues. V was clipped by 1 base and J by 7 bases; unmatched bases: 5. Germline-derived CDR1 and CDR2 are LGHNT and FRNRAP. CDR3 loop: CASGLDRGIGTQYF. As DNA, the CDR3 is TGTGCTAGTGGTTTGGACAGGGGGATTGGGACCCAGTACTTC.

The chain employs TRBV7-9 and TRBJ2-7; 12 nucleotides align to TRBD1. The CDR3 extends over 17 amino acids. Germline CDR1 reads SEHNR; CDR2 reads FQNEAQ (reference sequence). V shed 0 bases, J shed 3 bases, and the junction held 6 bases outside the gene matches. Here the CDR3 reads CASSLAGTGGLSYEQYF. CDR3 bases: TGTGCCAGCAGCTTAGCCGGGACAGGGGGCCTTAGCTACGAGCAGTACTTC.

The chain has TRBV7-2 and TRBJ2-5, with unresolved D. Germline loops: CDR1 SGHTA, CDR2 FQGNSA. The CDR3 runs 11 residues. V shed 4 bases and J shed 5 bases, with 5 bases lying between them. The CDR3 protein is CASSSRETQYF. DNA for the CDR3: TGTGCCAGCAGCTCGCGGGAGACCCAGTACTTC.

The chain couples TRBV20-1 to TRBJ1-1; TRBD1 matches 8 bases. Per the germline V gene, CDR1 is DFQATT and CDR2 is SNEGSKA (reference sequence). Trimming cost V 3 bases and J 0 bases; bases outside gene matches: 3. This CDR3 is 14 amino acids long. The CDR3 DNA reads TGCAGTGCTAGTACCAGGGGGCTGAACACTGAAGCTTTCTTT. As protein: CSASTRGLNTEAFF.

This chain connects TRBV6-5 to TRBJ1-1, with 10 bases fitting TRBD1. The trim removed 5 bases at V and 5 bases at J, leaving 8 bases unmatched. CDR3 size: 15 residues. Looked up from germline, CDR1 is MNHEY and CDR2 is SVGAGI. The CDR3 nucleotides are TGTGCCAGCAGTAGCCCGGACAGGGGGGTAACTGAAGCTTTCTTT. This encodes CASSSPDRGVTEAFF.

This rearrangement joins TRBV20-1 to TRBJ1-4; D is uncertain. The CDR3 covers 13 residues. The V and J ends lost 3 bases and 4 bases respectively, with 9 bases between them. Germline values: CDR1 DFQATT, CDR2 SNEGSKA (reference sequence). The CDR3 nucleotides are TGCAGTGCTAGTGGGCAAATTAATGAAAAACTGTTTTTT. This sequence encodes CSASGQINEKLFF.

The CDR3 nucleotides are TGTGCCTGGAGTGGTAGGGGTCATAGAGTAAAACTGTTTTTT. Protein sequence: CAWSGRGHRVKLFF. J is TRBJ1-4 and V is TRBV30; maybe TRBD1 (5 bases). Germline V gives CDR1 GTSNPN, CDR2 SVGIG (reference sequence). The CDR3 loop spans 14 amino acids. V was clipped by 1 base and J by 10 bases, with 16 bases between them.

J is TRBJ2-7 and V is TRBV29-1; 11 bases align to TRBD2. The CDR3 length is 15 residues. Germline CDR1 SQVTM, CDR2 ANQGSEA. Trimming took 6 bases from V and 4 from J; bases not matched to a gene: 11. CDR3: CSVPVAGGDLYEQYF. The CDR3 nucleotides read TGCAGCGTCCCAGTAGCGGGAGGGGATTTGTACGAGCAGTACTTC.

This chain links TRBV12-3 or TRBV12-4 with TRBJ2-7; 8 positions match TRBD1. Trimming cost V 5 bases and J 6 bases; bases outside gene matches: 6. This CDR3 contains 13 residues. CDR3 nucleotide sequence: TGTGCCAGCAGTCTCGGACAGGGAAGCGAGCAGTACTTC. Translating it yields CASSLGQGSEQYF.

The genes are TRBV2 and TRBJ1-2, with TRBD1 matching 8 bases. This CDR3 comprises 14 residues. Germline V lookup: CDR1 SNHLY, CDR2 FYNNEI. V was pared by 5 bases and J by 3 bases, with 5 bases of the junction left unmatched. Here the CDR3 reads CASSIQGGDYGYTF. In DNA, the CDR3 is TGTGCCAGCAGTATACAGGGGGGGGACTATGGCTACACCTTC.